This T cell receptor (beta chain) was profiled in a study of identical twins. A remark on this clonotype: The antigen remains unidentified.

Germline CDR1 reads SGDLS; CDR2 reads YYNGEE. The V segment lost 3 bases and the J segment 0 bases; nucleotides outside the gene matches: 2. This CDR3 contains 16 residues. One entry per CDR3 protein results from TCRdb running MiXCR on the 5' RACE reads. Found here are about 660,000 distinct CDR3 sequences, around 8.3% of them singletons; the top ten hold approximately 0.94%. Study-wide points: Fewer insertions marked abundant cord blood beta clonotypes; young adult naive trended weakly, memory not at all.

In every case, the donor was a healthy Caucasian. These data also featured in a second study, about yellow fever vaccine responses in identical twins. That publication notes: Reportedly, the response of twins' T cells to the vaccine seemed partly convergent, partly personalized.

This receptor was obtained from a woman under 30 in good health. J is TRBJ2-4 and V is TRBV9; TRBD2 matches at 11 bases. Sequencing was performed on PBMCs. CDR3 protein: CASSDGLAGAKNIQYF. The CDR3 coding sequence is TGTGCCAGCAGCGACGGACTAGCGGGAGCCAAAAACATTCAGTACTTC.